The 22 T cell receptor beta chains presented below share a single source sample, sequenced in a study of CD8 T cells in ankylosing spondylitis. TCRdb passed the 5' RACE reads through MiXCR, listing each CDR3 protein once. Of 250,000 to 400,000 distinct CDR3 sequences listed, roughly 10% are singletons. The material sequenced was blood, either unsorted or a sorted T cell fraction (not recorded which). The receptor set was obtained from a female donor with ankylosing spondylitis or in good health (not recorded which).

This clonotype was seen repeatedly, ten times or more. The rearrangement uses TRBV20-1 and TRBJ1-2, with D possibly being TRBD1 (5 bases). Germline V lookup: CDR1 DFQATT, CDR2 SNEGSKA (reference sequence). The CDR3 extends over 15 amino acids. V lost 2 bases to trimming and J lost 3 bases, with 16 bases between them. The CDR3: CSARPDRRVYYGYTF. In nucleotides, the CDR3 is TGCAGTGCTAGACCCGACAGAAGGGTTTACTATGGCTACACCTTC.

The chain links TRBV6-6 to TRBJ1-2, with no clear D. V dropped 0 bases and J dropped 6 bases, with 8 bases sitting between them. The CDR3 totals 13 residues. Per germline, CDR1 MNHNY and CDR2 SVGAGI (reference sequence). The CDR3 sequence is CASSYSAGNGYTF. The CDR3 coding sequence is TGTGCCAGCAGTTACTCGGCCGGGAATGGCTACACCTTC.

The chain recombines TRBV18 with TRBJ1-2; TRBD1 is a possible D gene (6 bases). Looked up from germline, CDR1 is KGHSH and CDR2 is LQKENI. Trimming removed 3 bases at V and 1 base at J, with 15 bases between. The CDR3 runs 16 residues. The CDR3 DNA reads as TGTGCCAGCTCACCCATCCCGGACAGAGATAACTATGGCTACACCTTC. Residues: CASSPIPDRDNYGYTF.

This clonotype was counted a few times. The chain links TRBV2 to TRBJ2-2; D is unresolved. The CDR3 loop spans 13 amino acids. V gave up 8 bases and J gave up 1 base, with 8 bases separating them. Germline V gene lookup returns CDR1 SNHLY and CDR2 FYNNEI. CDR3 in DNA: TGTGCCAGCGGGCAGATGAACACCGGGGAGCTGTTTTTT. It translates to CASGQMNTGELFF.

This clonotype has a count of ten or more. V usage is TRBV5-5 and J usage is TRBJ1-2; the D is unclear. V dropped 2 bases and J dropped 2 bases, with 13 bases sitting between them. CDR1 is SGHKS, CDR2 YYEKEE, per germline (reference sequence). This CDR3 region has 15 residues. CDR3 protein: CASSFATSSNYGYTF. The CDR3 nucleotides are TGTGCCAGCAGCTTCGCGACGTCCTCGAACTATGGCTACACCTTC.

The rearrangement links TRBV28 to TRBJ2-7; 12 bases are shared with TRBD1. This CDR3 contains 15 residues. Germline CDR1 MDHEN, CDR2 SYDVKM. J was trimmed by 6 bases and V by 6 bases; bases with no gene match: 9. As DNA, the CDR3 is TGTGCCAGCAGCTTACCGGGACAGGGGGCCTCCGAGCAGTACTTC. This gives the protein CASSLPGQGASEQYF. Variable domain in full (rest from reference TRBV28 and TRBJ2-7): DVKVTQSSRYLVKRTGEKVFLECVQDMDHENMFWYRQDPGLGLRLIYFSYDVKMKEKGDIPEGYSVSREKKERFSLILESASTNQTSMYLCASSLPGQGASEQYFGPGTRLTVT.

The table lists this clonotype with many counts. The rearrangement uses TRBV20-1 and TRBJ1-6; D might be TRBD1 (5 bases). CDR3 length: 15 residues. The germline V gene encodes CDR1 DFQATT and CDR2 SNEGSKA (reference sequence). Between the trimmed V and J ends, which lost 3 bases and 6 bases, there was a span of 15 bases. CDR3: CSARPPGRGNSPLHF. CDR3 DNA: TGCAGTGCTAGGCCCCCGGGGAGGGGTAATTCACCCCTCCACTTT.

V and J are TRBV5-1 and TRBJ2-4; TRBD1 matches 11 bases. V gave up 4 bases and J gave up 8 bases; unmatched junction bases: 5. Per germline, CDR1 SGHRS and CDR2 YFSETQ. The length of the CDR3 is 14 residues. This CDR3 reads CASSGQGAEDIQYF. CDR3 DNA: TGCGCCAGCAGCGGACAGGGGGCTGAGGACATTCAGTACTTC.

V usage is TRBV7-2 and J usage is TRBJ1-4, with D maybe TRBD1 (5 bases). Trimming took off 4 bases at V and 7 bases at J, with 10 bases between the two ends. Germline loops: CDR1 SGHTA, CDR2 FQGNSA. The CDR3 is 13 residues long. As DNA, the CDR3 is TGTGCCAGCAGCTCACAAACAGGTGAAAAACTGTTTTTT. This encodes CASSSQTGEKLFF. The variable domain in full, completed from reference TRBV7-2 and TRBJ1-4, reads GAGVSQSPSNKVTEKGKDVELRCDPISGHTALYWYRQSLGQGLEFLIYFQGNSAPDKSGLPSDRFSAERTGGSVSTLTIQRTQQEDSAVYLCASSSQTGEKLFFGSGTQLSVL.

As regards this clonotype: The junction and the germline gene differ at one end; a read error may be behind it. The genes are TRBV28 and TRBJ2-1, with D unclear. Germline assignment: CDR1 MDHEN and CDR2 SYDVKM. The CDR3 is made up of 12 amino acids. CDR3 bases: TGTGTCAGCAGTTTAAGGTCGGGTGAGCAGTTCTTC. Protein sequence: CVSSLRSGEQFF.

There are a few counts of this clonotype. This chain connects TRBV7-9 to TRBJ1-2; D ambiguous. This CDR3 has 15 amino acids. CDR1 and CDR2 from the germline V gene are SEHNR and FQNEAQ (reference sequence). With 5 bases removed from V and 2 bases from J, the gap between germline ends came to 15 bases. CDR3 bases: TGTGCCAGCAGCCCCTCGGGCAGCGTGAACTATGGCTACACCTTC. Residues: CASSPSGSVNYGYTF.

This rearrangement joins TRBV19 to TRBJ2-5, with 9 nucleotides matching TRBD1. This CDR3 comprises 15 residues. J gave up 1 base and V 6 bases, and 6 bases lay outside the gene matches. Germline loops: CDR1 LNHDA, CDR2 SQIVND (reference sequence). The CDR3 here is CASSPQTGGQETQYF. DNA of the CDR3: TGTGCCAGTAGCCCCCAGACAGGGGGCCAAGAGACCCAGTACTTC.

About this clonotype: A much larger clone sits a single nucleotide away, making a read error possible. CDR3 bases: TGCGCCAGCAAGAGGCTCTTGAACACTGAAGCTTTCTTT. Translation gives CASKRLLNTEAFF. This sequence joins TRBV5-1 and TRBJ1-1; D unclear. The V end was cut by 6 bases, the J end by 0 bases, with 9 bases between. The CDR3 runs to 13 residues. Germline V CDR1 and CDR2: SGHRS, YFSETQ. Drawing the rest from reference TRBV5-1 and TRBJ1-1, the complete variable domain is KAGVTQTPRYLIKTRGQQVTLSCSPISGHRSVSWYQQTPGQGLQFLFEYFSETQRNKGNFPGRFSGRQFSNSRSEMNVSTLELGDSALYLCASKRLLNTEAFFGQGTRLTVV.

CDR3 protein: CASSQDQSQTSGSSSYNEQFF. CDR3 DNA: TGTGCCAGCAGCCAAGACCAATCTCAGACTAGCGGGTCAAGCTCCTACAATGAGCAGTTCTTC. The chain has TRBV3-1 and TRBJ2-1, with 10 bases matching TRBD2. Germline CDR1 LGHDT, CDR2 YNNKEL (reference sequence). V lost 0 bases, J lost 0 bases, and 14 bases stayed unmatched. The CDR3 covers 21 residues.

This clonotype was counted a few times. The CDR3, as DNA: TGTGCCATCAGCTGGACTAGCGGAGGGACCAATACCTACAATGAGCAGTTCTTC. Its protein is CAISWTSGGTNTYNEQFF. The chain has TRBV10-3 and TRBJ2-1; 10 bases map to TRBD2. The CDR3 runs 18 residues. V shed 6 bases, J shed 2 bases, and the junction held 13 bases outside the gene matches. The V gene's germline CDR1 is ENHRY and CDR2 SYGVKD.

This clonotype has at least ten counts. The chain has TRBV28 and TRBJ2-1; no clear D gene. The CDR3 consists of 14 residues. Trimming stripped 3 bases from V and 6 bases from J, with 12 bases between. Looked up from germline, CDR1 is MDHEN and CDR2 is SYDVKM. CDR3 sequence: CASSFSSPSNEQFF. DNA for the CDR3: TGTGCCAGCAGTTTCAGCTCGCCCTCCAATGAGCAGTTCTTC.

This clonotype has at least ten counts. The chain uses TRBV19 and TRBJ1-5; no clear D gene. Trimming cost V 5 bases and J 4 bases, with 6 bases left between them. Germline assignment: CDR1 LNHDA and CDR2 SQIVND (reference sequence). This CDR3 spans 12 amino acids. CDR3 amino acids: CASSSGNQPQHF. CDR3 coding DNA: TGTGCCAGTAGTTCCGGAAATCAGCCCCAGCATTTT.

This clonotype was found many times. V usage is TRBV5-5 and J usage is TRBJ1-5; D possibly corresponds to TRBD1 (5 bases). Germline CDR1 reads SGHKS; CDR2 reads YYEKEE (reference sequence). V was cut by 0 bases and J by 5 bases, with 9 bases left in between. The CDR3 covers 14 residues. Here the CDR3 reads CASSLDSRDQPQHF. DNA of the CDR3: TGTGCCAGCAGCTTGGATTCCAGGGATCAGCCCCAGCATTTT.

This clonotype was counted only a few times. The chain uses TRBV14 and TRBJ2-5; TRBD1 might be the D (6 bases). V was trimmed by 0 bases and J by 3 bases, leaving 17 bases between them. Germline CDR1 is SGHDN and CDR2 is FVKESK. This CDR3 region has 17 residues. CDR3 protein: CASSQDQWDKPKETQYF. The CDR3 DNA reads TGTGCCAGCAGCCAAGATCAGTGGGACAAGCCTAAAGAGACCCAGTACTTC.

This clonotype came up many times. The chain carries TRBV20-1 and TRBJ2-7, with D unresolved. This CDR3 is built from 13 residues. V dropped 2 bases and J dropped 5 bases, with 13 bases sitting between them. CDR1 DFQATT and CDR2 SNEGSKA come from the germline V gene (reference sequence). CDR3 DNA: TGCAGTGCTAGACCAACTGATACGGACGAGCAGTACTTC. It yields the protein CSARPTDTDEQYF.

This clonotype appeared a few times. The CDR3: CASKRTEGEQYF. CDR3 nucleotide sequence: TGTGCCAGCAAAAGGACAGAGGGCGAGCAGTACTTC. V usage is TRBV6-5 and J usage is TRBJ2-7, with D maybe TRBD1 (6 bases). Germline V lookup: CDR1 MNHEY, CDR2 SVGAGI. The V end was cut by 7 bases, the J end by 6 bases, with 13 bases between. The length of the CDR3 is 12 residues.

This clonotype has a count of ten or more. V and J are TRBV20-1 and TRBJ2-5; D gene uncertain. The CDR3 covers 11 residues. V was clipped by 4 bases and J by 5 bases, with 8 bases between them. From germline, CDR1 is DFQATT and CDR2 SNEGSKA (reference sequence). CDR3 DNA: TGCAGTGCTATCCAAGGGGAGACCCAGTACTTC. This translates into CSAIQGETQYF.